This T cell receptor (beta chain) appears in the sequencing data of a study of CD8+CD57+ T cells in acquired aplastic anemia. General study results and limits: Between patients and controls, about 31 CD8+ CDR3 sequences were found in common.

CDR3 size: 14 residues. From germline, CDR1 is WNHNN and CDR2 SYGVQD (reference sequence). Trimming shortened V by 2 bases and J by 5 bases, and 13 bases separated the two germline ends. Investigators profiled TCR beta VDJ and CDR3 from genomic DNA template. TCRdb recomputed calls from the reads with MiXCR, one row per CDR3 protein. The repertoire consists of hundreds of thousands of distinct CDR3 sequences, with approximately 58% occurring once and the leading ten covering around 1.2%. CD8+CD57+ cell expansion had been shown by flow cytometry in patients chosen for sequencing. The table lists this clonotype with many counts. The antigen is not known.

The chain employs TRBV10-1 and TRBJ2-7; D gene ambiguous. This receptor was obtained from a human donor with aplastic anemia. The specimen was sorted CD4+, CD8+, or CD8+CD57+ T cells (not recorded which) from PBMCs. The DNA for the CDR3 is TGCGCCAGCAGTGAGGGTTCCCAAGGCGACGAGCAGTACTTC. As protein: CASSEGSQGDEQYF.